The entry below describes one T cell receptor beta chain. The antigen is undetermined. A junction end diverges from the germline sequence, so it may reflect a read error. This sample was included in a study of response to subunit inactivated influenza vaccine. Whole-study findings and limits: After each seasonal influenza vaccination, few new T cells are recruited, the authors suggested.

Germline assignment: CDR1 SGHRS and CDR2 YFSETQ. The CDR3 contains 13 residues. A single record per CDR3 protein comes from TCRdb applying MiXCR to the RT-PCR reads. The data hold about 780,000 distinct CDR3 sequences, with approximately 17% observed a single time. Sequencing used PBMCs from blood, obtained about 5 days after vaccination. This rearrangement joins TRBV5-1 to TRBJ2-5; D is uncertain. The sequence was obtained from a man in his forties or fifties who received an inactivated influenza vaccine. This CDR3 is CASSLEWTQPQNF. CDR3 DNA: TGCGCCAGCAGCTTGGAGTGGACCCAGCCCCAGAACTTC.